This T cell receptor (beta chain) was obtained from a study of blood T cell repertoires in COVID-19. On the study more broadly: COVID-19 samples, acute and convalescent, were from the United States, Italy and Spain.

Per the authors' pipeline: Reference gene primer amplification gave estimated nucleated cell counts. Profiling relied on immunoSEQ multiplex PCR, and the TCRdb table lists in-frame clones only, not all of them. D and trimming were read from the DNA, whereas the V and J calls and clone size are those reported in that table. The sample shows fewer than 250,000 clones, roughly 88% of them seen only once. The germline CDR1 and CDR2 sequences are SEHNR and FQNEAQ (reference sequence). The CDR3 loop spans 11 amino acids. V was cut by 2 bases and J by 11 bases, with 9 bases left in between. The sequenced sample was peripheral blood. The rearrangement links TRBV7-9 to TRBJ1-1; no firm D call. The source is a woman aged 40 to 50 who had recovered from COVID-19. This CDR3 is CASSLLGRAFF. CDR3 bases: TGTGCCAGCAGCTTATTGGGGAGGGCTTTCTTT.